What follows are 27 T cell receptor beta chains derived from one specimen sequenced in a study of regulatory T cells in long-lasting Graves disease. Time point meaning: newly diagnosed GD, antithyroid drugs for less than 3 months. RNA extracted from PBMCs served as the sequencing template. Investigators prepared the TCR beta libraries by applying iRepertoire HTBI primers and Arm-PCR of CDR3 regions. TCRdb reanalysed the multiplex PCR reads using MiXCR and keeps one entry per CDR3 protein. Among 400,000 to 550,000 distinct CDR3 sequences listed, about 15% were seen once. These data were also filed under a second study, of T cells in Graves' hyperthyroidism and ophthalmopathy.

The material sequenced was peripheral blood mononuclear cells (PBMCs), taken at new diagnosis, from a patient treated with antithyroid drugs. The receptor set was obtained from a woman younger than 30 with Graves disease.

This clonotype has more than one count but fewer than ten. V gene TRBV4-1 combines with J gene TRBJ2-7; D assignment may be TRBD1 or TRBD2 (5 bases each). In germline, CDR1 is MGHRA, CDR2 YSYEKL. The V gene lost 5 bases and the J gene lost 0 bases, with 14 bases spanning the gap. This CDR3 has 15 amino acids. CDR3: CASSFSSGTSYEQYF. The CDR3 nucleotides are TGCGCCAGCAGCTTTTCATCCGGGACCTCCTACGAGCAGTACTTC.

This clonotype was seen repeatedly, ten times or more. The chain uses TRBV12-3 or TRBV12-4 and TRBJ2-3, with D perhaps matching TRBD1 or TRBD2 (6 bases each). This CDR3 has 13 residues. Trimming took off 8 bases at V and 5 bases at J, with 14 bases between the two ends. The CDR3 loop is CASGGGARDTQYF. The CDR3 DNA follows: TGTGCCAGCGGGGGCGGGGCGAGAGATACGCAGTATTTT.

This clonotype was recorded at least ten times. This CDR3 is CASSYRGSTEAFF. In DNA, the CDR3 is TGTGCCAGCAGTTACCGGGGGTCCACTGAAGCTTTCTTT. The chain links TRBV6-2 or TRBV6-3 to TRBJ1-1; the D gene is possibly TRBD1 (5 bases). CDR3 size: 13 residues. Germline CDR1 is MNHEY and CDR2 is SVGEGT. The ends were cut back, 2 bases at V and 4 bases at J, with 8 bases in the middle.

V is TRBV5-5 and J is TRBJ2-2; D call uncertain. The germline CDR1 and CDR2 sequences are SGHKS and YYEKEE (reference sequence). Trimming shortened V by 2 bases and J by 3 bases, and 11 bases separated the two germline ends. The CDR3 runs to 15 residues. CDR3 in DNA: TGTGCCAGCAGCTTTTCGGGCGGTGACACCGGGGAGCTGTTTTTT. Translation gives CASSFSGGDTGELFF.

This clonotype showed up many times. This chain joins TRBV7-8 and TRBJ1-5; 7 bases line up with TRBD1. CDR1 is SGHVS, CDR2 FQNEAQ, per germline. This CDR3 contains 14 residues. V was clipped by 0 bases and J by 9 bases; unmatched bases: 5. Written as DNA, the CDR3 is TGTGCCAGCAGCTTAGCAGGGGGCGAGAGGCCCCAGCATTTT. Translated: CASSLAGGERPQHF.

This clonotype was observed at least ten times. The V call is TRBV7-2, the J call TRBJ1-5; D is unclear. The CDR3 totals 14 residues. Trimming removed 3 bases at V and 4 bases at J, with 10 bases between. Germline CDR1 SGHTA, CDR2 FQGNSA. The CDR3 coding sequence is TGTGCCAGCAGCTTGTTTAAGGGTAATCAGCCCCAGCATTTT. Translation: CASSLFKGNQPQHF.

This clonotype was seen a handful of times. V is TRBV5-1 and J is TRBJ2-7; 10 bases align to TRBD2. The CDR3 extends over 15 amino acids. CDR1 and CDR2 (germline): SGHRS, YFSETQ. V was pared by 3 bases and J by 5 bases, with 8 bases of the junction left unmatched. CDR3 loop: CASSSGVLAGNEQYF. Written as DNA, the CDR3 is TGCGCCAGCAGCTCCGGGGTACTAGCGGGAAACGAGCAGTACTTC.

This clonotype was seen repeatedly, ten times or more. The chain uses TRBV20-1 and TRBJ2-2, with 9 bases matching TRBD2. The germline gives CDR1 DFQATT, CDR2 SNEGSKA (reference sequence). CDR3 size: 17 residues. Unmatched junction bases numbered 8, after V lost 0 bases and J lost 3 bases. This chain's CDR3 is CSARDVAGGSHTGELFF. In nucleotides, the CDR3 is TGCAGTGCTAGAGATGTGGCGGGAGGGTCGCACACCGGGGAGCTGTTTTTT.

This clonotype was detected ten times or more. The rearrangement uses TRBV7-9 and TRBJ2-3, with 12 bases identical to TRBD2. The CDR3 consists of 16 residues. Germline lookup yields CDR1 SEHNR and CDR2 FQNEAQ (reference sequence). The J segment lost 4 bases and the V segment lost 4 bases, leaving 6 bases of the junction unmatched. CDR3: CASSWALAGGADTQYF. The CDR3 DNA reads TGTGCCAGCAGCTGGGCCCTAGCGGGAGGGGCAGATACGCAGTATTTT.

The sample holds many counts of this clonotype. The chain joins TRBV10-1 to TRBJ2-3, with D unresolved. The CDR3 is 15 amino acids. Germline V lookup: CDR1 WNHNN, CDR2 SYGVQD (reference sequence). Trimming pared 1 base from V and 1 base from J, leaving 9 bases between. The CDR3 DNA is TGCGCCAGCAGTGAGTTCAAGCAGGGCACAGATACGCAGTATTTT. It yields the protein CASSEFKQGTDTQYF.

The chain links TRBV20-1 to TRBJ2-7, with 7 bases fitting TRBD2. V dropped 6 bases and J dropped 4; count of bases not matched to a gene: 15. The germline CDR1 and CDR2 sequences are DFQATT and SNEGSKA (reference sequence). The CDR3 totals 15 residues. DNA of the CDR3: TGCAGTGCCCCCCTTCAGGAGTCGGGGGGTTACGAGCAGTACTTC. As protein: CSAPLQESGGYEQYF.

The chain combines TRBV20-1 with TRBJ2-5, with 8 bases identical to TRBD2. Germline trimming cut 3 bases from V and 4 bases from J; bases unmatched to any gene: 19. Germline CDR1 and CDR2: DFQATT and SNEGSKA (reference sequence). This CDR3 has 18 amino acids. CDR3 protein: CSASLDTSGRGGAETQYF. The CDR3 DNA is TGCAGTGCTAGCCTAGACACAAGCGGGAGAGGGGGGGCAGAGACCCAGTACTTC.

In regard to this clonotype: This could be a read error, since a much larger clone is one nucleotide away. The J gene is TRBJ2-7, the V gene TRBV12-3 or TRBV12-4; TRBD2 matches 13 bases. The DNA end favors TRBJ2-1, so the J call may be wrong. The CDR3 has 15 amino acids. CDR3 sequence reads: CASSPGTSGKYEQFF. The CDR3 region has the DNA TGTGCCAGCAGTCCCGGGACTAGCGGGAAATATGAGCAGTTCTTC.

This chain joins TRBV7-9 and TRBJ2-5; possible D gene TRBD2, 5 bases. The CDR3 spans 13 residues. The germline V gene has CDR1 SEHNR and CDR2 FQNEAQ (reference sequence). Trimming took off 5 bases at V and 2 bases at J, with 9 bases between the two ends. CDR3 sequence: CASSPGIQETQYF. In DNA form, the CDR3 reads TGTGCCAGCAGCCCCGGGATACAAGAGACCCAGTACTTC.

The chain carries TRBV27 and TRBJ2-1; the match to TRBD2 covers 10 bases. CDR3 length equals 15 residues. With 1 base clipped from V and 9 bases from J, the junction kept 6 bases outside the gene matches. Per the germline V gene, CDR1 is MNHEY and CDR2 is SMNVEV (reference sequence). The CDR3 sequence: CASSLLASGSFEQFF. DNA for the CDR3: TGTGCCAGCAGTTTATTGGCTAGCGGGAGCTTTGAGCAGTTCTTC.

The chain is built from TRBV3-1 and TRBJ2-1, with 13 bases identical to TRBD2. V was pared by 3 bases and J by 16 bases, with 12 bases of the junction left unmatched. Germline CDR1 reads LGHDT; CDR2 reads YNNKEL (reference sequence). The CDR3 is 15 residues long. CDR3: CASSHVGLAGAMKFF. The CDR3 coding sequence is TGTGCCAGCAGCCATGTAGGACTAGCGGGAGCAATGAAATTCTTC.

This clonotype was recorded a few times. Germline is not matched at one junction end, which may reflect a read error. The chain carries TRBV7-2 and TRBJ2-1; D is perhaps TRBD1 (6 bases). This CDR3 is built from 16 residues. Germline CDR1 is SGHTA and CDR2 is FQGNSA. The CDR3 nucleotides read TGTGCCAGCAGGCAAAACAGGGTTAGCTCCCACAATGAGCAGTTCTTC. Its translation: CASRQNRVSSHNEQFF.

The V gene is TRBV19, the J gene TRBJ1-3, with D perhaps TRBD1 (6 bases). Deletions cut 4 bases from V and 2 bases from J, with 18 bases between. This CDR3 is built from 17 residues. Looked up from germline, CDR1 is LNHDA and CDR2 is SQIVND (reference sequence). CDR3 protein: CASSTGQRLKAGNTIYF. The CDR3 DNA reads TGTGCCAGTAGTACCGGACAGCGACTTAAGGCTGGAAACACCATATATTTT.

This clonotype was observed at least ten times. This chain links TRBV30 with TRBJ2-3, with 8 bases that match TRBD2. The CDR3 has 15 amino acids. From germline, CDR1 is GTSNPN and CDR2 SVGIG (reference sequence). V shed 2 bases and J 1 base; nucleotides not matched to a gene: 5. CDR3 in DNA: TGTGCCTGGAGTCTCGGGACTAGACGCACAGATACGCAGTATTTT. Protein sequence: CAWSLGTRRTDTQYF.

In its sample, this clonotype was seen once. This CDR3 is CASSQRDSLITYGYTF. The CDR3 DNA sequence: TGTGCCAGCAGCCAAAGGGACAGCCTAATCACCTATGGCTACACCTTC. The rearrangement uses TRBV6-1 and TRBJ1-2; TRBD1 matches 7 bases. V gave up 6 bases and J gave up 4 bases; unmatched junction bases: 14. The CDR3 spans 16 residues. Germline V gene data show CDR1 as MNHNS and CDR2 as SASEGT.

This clonotype was found many times. This sequence joins TRBV28 and TRBJ1-1, with 7 bases lining up with TRBD1. The CDR3 consists of 18 residues. Germline loops: CDR1 MDHEN, CDR2 SYDVKM. Losses at the gene ends were 4 bases for V and 1 base for J; bases not matched to a gene: 15. The CDR3: CASSSPLTQRDRNTEAFF. The CDR3 coding sequence is TGTGCCAGCAGTTCTCCGCTCACCCAACGGGACAGGAACACTGAAGCTTTCTTT.

This clonotype was observed at least ten times. The chain is built from TRBV7-9 and TRBJ1-1; D unresolved. Trimming took off 2 bases at V and 5 bases at J, with 12 bases between the two ends. The CDR3 covers 14 residues. Germline CDR1 reads SEHNR; CDR2 reads FQNEAQ (reference sequence). CDR3 residues: CASSLIPQETEAFF. The CDR3 DNA is TGTGCCAGCAGCTTAATCCCCCAGGAAACTGAAGCTTTCTTT.

This clonotype was observed at least ten times. The chain links TRBV3-1 to TRBJ1-5; D gene uncertain. Germline V CDR1 and CDR2: LGHDT, YNNKEL (reference sequence). This CDR3 spans 14 amino acids. The ends were cut back, 4 bases at V and 2 bases at J, with 9 bases in the middle. Written as DNA, the CDR3 is TGTGCCAGCAGCCTCCAGCATGGCAATCAGCCCCAGCATTTT. It encodes CASSLQHGNQPQHF. Based on the CDR3 plus reference TRBV3-1 and TRBJ1-5, the full variable domain is DTAVSQTPKYLVTQMGNDKSIKCEQNLGHDTMYWYKQDSKKFLKIMFSYNNKELIINETVPNRFSPKSPDKAHLNLHINSLELGDSAVYFCASSLQHGNQPQHFGDGTRLSIL.

The V call is TRBV5-1, the J call TRBJ2-1; 8 bases line up with TRBD2. The CDR3 has 16 amino acids. Losses at the gene ends were 4 bases for V and 1 base for J; bases not matched to a gene: 7. Germline loops: CDR1 SGHRS, CDR2 YFSETQ. The CDR3 nucleotides read TGCGCCAGCAGCCGTGCTACTAGCGGTTCCTACAATGAGCAGTTCTTC. This codes for CASSRATSGSYNEQFF. The whole variable domain, remainder taken from reference TRBV5-1 and TRBJ2-1, is KAGVTQTPRYLIKTRGQQVTLSCSPISGHRSVSWYQQTPGQGLQFLFEYFSETQRNKGNFPGRFSGRQFSNSRSEMNVSTLELGDSALYLCASSRATSGSYNEQFFGPGTRLTVL.

This clonotype came up many times. The chain combines TRBV7-9 with TRBJ2-5; 8 bases are a match to TRBD1. CDR3 length: 17 residues. Trimming took 4 bases from V and 0 from J; bases not matched to a gene: 10. Germline V gene lookup returns CDR1 SEHNR and CDR2 FQNEAQ (reference sequence). CDR3 loop: CASSYSVQGEYQETQYF. In nucleotides, the CDR3 is TGTGCCAGCAGCTATTCAGTACAGGGGGAGTACCAAGAGACCCAGTACTTC.

This clonotype was picked up many times. J is TRBJ2-5 and V is TRBV27; tentatively, D is TRBD2 (6 bases). This CDR3 spans 14 amino acids. Germline V gene data show CDR1 as MNHEY and CDR2 as SMNVEV (reference sequence). V gave up 2 bases and J gave up 3 bases, with 10 bases separating them. CDR3 nucleotides: TGTGCCAGCAGTTTAGGACTATCTAAAGAGACCCAGTACTTC. Protein sequence: CASSLGLSKETQYF.

This clonotype was seen ten or more times. The chain employs TRBV7-8 and TRBJ2-7; 9 nucleotides agree with TRBD1. V dropped 1 base and J dropped 4; count of bases not matched to a gene: 5. The germline CDR1 and CDR2 sequences are SGHVS and FQNEAQ. The CDR3 is 15 residues long. The CDR3 DNA reads TGTGCCAGCAGCTTAGGAGACAGGGGGGCATACGAGCAGTACTTC. Protein sequence: CASSLGDRGAYEQYF. The full variable domain, in which reference TRBV7-8 and TRBJ2-7 provide the parts outside the CDR3, is GAGVSQSPRYKVAKRGQDVALRCDPISGHVSLFWYQQALGQGPEFLTYFQNEAQLDKSGLPSDRFFAERPEGSVSTLKIQRTQQEDSAVYLCASSLGDRGAYEQYFGPGTRLTVT.